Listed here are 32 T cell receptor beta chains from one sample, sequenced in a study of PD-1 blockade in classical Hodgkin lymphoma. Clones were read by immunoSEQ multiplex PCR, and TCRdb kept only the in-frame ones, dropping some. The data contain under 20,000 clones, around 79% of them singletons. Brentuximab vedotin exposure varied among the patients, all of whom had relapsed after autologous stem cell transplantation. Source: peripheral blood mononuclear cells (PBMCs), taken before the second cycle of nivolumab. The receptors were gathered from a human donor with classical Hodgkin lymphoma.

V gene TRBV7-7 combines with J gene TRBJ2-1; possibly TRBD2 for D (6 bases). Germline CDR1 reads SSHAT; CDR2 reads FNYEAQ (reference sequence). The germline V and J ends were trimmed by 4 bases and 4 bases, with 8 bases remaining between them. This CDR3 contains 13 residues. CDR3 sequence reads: CASSSGTYNEQFF. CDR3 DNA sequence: TGTGCCAGCAGCTCCGGGACTTACAATGAGCAGTTCTTC. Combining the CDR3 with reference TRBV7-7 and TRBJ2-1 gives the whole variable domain GAGVSQSPRYKVTKRGQDVTLRCDPISSHATLYWYQQALGQGPEFLTYFNYEAQPDKSGLPSDRFSAERPEGSISTLTIQRTEQRDSAMYRCASSSGTYNEQFFGPGTRLTVL.

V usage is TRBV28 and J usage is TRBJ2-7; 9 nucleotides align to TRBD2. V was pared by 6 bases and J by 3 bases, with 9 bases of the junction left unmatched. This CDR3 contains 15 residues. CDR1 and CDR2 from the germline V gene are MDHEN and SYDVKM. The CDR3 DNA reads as TGTGCCAGCAGCCCCTCTAGCGGGATTTTCTACGAGCAGTACTTC. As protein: CASSPSSGIFYEQYF.

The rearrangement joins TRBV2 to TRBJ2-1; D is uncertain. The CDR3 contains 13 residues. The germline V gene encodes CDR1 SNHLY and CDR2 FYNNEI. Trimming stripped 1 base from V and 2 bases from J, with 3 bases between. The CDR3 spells CASSEVAYNEQFF. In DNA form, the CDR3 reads TGTGCCAGCAGTGAAGTCGCCTACAATGAGCAGTTCTTC. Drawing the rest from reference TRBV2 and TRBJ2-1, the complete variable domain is EPEVTQTPSHQVTQMGQEVILRCVPISNHLYFYWYRQILGQKVEFLVSFYNNEISEKSEIFDDQFSVERPDGSNFTLKIRSTKLEDSAMYFCASSEVAYNEQFFGPGTRLTVL.

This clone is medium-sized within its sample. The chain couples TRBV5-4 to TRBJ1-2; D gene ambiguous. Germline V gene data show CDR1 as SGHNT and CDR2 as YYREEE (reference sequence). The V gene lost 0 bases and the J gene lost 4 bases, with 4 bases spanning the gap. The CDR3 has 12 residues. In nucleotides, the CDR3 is TGTGCCAGCAGCTTGGACGGCTATGGCTACACCTTC. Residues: CASSLDGYGYTF.

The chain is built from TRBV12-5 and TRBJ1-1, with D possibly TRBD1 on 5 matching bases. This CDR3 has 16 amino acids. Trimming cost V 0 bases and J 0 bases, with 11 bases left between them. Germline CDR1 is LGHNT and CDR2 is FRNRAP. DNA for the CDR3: TGTGCTAGTGGTTTGGTGAATCGGGGGTTGAACACTGAAGCTTTCTTT. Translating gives CASGLVNRGLNTEAFF.

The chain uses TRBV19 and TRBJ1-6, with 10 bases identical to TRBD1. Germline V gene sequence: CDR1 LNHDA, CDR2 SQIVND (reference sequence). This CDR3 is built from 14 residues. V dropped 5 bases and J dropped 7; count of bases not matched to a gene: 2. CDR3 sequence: CASSWDRGNSPLHF. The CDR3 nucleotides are TGTGCCAGTAGTTGGGACAGGGGAAATTCACCCCTCCACTTT.

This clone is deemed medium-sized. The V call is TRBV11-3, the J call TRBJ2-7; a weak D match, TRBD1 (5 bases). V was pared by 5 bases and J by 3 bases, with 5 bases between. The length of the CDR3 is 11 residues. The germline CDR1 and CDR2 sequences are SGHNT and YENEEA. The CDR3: CASSDSYEQYF. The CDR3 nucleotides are TGTGCCAGCAGCGACAGCTACGAGCAGTACTTC.

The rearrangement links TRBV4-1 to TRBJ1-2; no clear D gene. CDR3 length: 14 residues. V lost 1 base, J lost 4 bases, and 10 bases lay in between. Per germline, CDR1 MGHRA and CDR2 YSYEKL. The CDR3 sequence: CASSQGISSYGYTF. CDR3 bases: TGCGCCAGCAGCCAAGGTATCTCATCCTATGGCTACACCTTC.

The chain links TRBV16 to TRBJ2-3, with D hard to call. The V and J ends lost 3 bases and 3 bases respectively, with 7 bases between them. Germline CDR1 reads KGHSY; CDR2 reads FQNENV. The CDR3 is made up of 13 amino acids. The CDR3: CASSHLETDTQYF. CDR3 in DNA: TGTGCCAGCAGCCACCTGGAGACAGATACGCAGTATTTT.

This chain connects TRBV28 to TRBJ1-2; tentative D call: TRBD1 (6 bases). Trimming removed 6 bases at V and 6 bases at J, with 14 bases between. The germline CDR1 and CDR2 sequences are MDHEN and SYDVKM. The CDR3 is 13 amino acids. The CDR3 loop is CASRLGGGNGYTF. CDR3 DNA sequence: TGTGCCAGCAGACTGGGGGGGGGCAATGGCTACACCTTC.

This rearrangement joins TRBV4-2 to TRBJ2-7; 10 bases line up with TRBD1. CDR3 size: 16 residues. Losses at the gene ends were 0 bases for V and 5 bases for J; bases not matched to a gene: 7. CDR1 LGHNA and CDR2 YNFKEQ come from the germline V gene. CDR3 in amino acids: CASSQDWDRGLNEQYF. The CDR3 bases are TGTGCCAGCAGCCAAGACTGGGACAGGGGTTTAAACGAGCAGTACTTC.

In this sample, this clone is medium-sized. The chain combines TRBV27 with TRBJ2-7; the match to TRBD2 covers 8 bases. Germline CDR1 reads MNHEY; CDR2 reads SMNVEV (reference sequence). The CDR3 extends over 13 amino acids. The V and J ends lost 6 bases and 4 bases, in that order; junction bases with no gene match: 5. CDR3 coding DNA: TGTGCCAGCAGGGTTAGCGGGGATTACGAGCAGTACTTC. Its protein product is CASRVSGDYEQYF.

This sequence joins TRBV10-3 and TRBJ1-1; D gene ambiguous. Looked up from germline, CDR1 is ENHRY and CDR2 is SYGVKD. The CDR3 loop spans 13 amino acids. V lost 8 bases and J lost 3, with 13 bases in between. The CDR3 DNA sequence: TGTGCCATCTCCGTCGGACCAGACACTGAAGCTTTCTTT. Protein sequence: CAISVGPDTEAFF.

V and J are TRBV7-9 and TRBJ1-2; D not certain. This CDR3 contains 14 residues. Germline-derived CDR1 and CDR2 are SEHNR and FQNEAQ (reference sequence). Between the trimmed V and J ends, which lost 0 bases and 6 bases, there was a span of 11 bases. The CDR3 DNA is TGTGCCAGCAGCTTAGCGGTACTCAAAAATGGCTACACCTTC. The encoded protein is CASSLAVLKNGYTF.

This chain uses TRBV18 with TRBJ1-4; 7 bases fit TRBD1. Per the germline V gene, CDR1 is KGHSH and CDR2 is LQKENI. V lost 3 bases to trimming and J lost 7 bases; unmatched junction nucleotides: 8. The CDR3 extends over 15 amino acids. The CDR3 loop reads CASSPGQVRTEKLFF. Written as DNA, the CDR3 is TGTGCCAGCTCACCCGGACAGGTTAGGACTGAAAAACTGTTTTTT.

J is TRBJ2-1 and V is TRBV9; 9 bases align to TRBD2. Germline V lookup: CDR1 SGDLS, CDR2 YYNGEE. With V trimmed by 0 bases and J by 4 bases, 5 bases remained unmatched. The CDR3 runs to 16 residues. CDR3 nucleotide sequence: TGTGCCAGCAGCGTAGAAGGACTAGCGCCTTACAATGAGCAGTTCTTC. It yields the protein CASSVEGLAPYNEQFF.

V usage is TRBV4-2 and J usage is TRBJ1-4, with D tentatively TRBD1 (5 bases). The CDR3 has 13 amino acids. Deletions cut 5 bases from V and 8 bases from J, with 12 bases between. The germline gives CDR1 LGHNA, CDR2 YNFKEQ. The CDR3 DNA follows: TGTGCCAGCAGCAAGGGGACGGGGGAAAAACTGTTTTTT. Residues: CASSKGTGEKLFF.

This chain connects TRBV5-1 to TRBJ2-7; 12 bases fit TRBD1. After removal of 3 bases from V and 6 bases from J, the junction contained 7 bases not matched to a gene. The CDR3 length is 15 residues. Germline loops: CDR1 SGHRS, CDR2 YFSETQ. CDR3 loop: CASSSGTGGFGEQYF. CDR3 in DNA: TGCGCCAGCAGCTCCGGGACAGGGGGCTTTGGCGAGCAGTACTTC.

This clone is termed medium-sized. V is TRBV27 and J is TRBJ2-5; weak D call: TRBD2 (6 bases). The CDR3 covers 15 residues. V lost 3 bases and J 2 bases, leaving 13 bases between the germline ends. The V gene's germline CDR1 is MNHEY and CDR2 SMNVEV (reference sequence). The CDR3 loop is CASSFEAGRQETQYF. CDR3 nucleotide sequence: TGTGCCAGCAGTTTCGAGGCAGGGAGGCAAGAGACCCAGTACTTC.

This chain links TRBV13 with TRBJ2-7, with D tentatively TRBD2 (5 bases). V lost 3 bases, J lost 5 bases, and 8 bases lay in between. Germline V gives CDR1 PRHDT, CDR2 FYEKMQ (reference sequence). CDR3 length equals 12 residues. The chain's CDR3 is CASSFDGDEQYF. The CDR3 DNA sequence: TGTGCCAGCAGCTTTGACGGGGACGAGCAGTACTTC.

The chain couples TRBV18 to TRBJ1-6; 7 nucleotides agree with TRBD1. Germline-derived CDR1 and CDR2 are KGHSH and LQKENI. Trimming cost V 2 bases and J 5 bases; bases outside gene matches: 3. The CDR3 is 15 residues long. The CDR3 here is CASSPAGGDNSPLHF. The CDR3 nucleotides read TGTGCCAGCTCACCAGCAGGGGGGGATAATTCACCCCTCCACTTT.

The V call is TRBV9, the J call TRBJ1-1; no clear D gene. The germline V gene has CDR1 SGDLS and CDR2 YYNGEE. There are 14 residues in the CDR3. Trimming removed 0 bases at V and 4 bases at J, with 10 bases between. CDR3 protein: CASSVVSGATEAFF. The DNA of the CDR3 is TGTGCCAGCAGCGTAGTTTCGGGAGCCACTGAAGCTTTCTTT. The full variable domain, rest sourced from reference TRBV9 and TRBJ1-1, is DSGVTQTPKHLITATGQRVTLRCSPRSGDLSVYWYQQSLDQGLQFLIQYYNGEERAKGNILERFSAQQFPDLHSELNLSSLELGDSALYFCASSVVSGATEAFFGQGTRLTVV.

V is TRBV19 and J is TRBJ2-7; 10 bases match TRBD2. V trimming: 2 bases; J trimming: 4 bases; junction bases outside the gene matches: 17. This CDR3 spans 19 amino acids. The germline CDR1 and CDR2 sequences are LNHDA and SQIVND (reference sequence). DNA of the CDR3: TGTGCCAGTAGTATAACAACTTTCCCGGGACTAGCGTCATCGTACGAGCAGTACTTC. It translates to CASSITTFPGLASSYEQYF.

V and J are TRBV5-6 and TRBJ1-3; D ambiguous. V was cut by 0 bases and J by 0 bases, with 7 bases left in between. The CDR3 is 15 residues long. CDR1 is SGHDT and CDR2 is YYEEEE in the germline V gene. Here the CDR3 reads CASSLVSISGNTIYF. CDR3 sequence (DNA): TGTGCCAGCAGCTTGGTGTCGATCTCTGGAAACACCATATATTTT.

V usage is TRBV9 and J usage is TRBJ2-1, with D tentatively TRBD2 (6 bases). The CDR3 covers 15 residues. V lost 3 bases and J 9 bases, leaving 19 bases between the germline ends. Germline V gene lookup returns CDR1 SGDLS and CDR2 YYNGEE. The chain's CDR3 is CASSASQGTGVEQFF. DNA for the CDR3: TGTGCCAGCAGCGCTAGCCAGGGAACGGGGGTTGAGCAGTTCTTC.

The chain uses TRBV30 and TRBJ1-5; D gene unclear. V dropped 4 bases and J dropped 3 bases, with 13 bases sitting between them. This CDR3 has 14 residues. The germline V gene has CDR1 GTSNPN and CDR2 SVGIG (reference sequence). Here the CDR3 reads CAWTVSSVNQPQHF. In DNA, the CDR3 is TGTGCCTGGACGGTGAGCAGCGTCAATCAGCCCCAGCATTTT. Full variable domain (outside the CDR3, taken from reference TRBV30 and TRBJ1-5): SQTIHQWPATLVQPVGSPLSLECTVEGTSNPNLYWYRQAAGRGLQLLFYSVGIGQISSEVPQNLSASRPQDRQFILSSKKLLLSDSGFYLCAWTVSSVNQPQHFGDGTRLSIL.

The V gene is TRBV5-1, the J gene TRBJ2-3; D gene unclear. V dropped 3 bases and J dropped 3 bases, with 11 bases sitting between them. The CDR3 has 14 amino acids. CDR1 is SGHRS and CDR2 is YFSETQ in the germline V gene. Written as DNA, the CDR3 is TGCGCCAGCAGCTCTGGCCTGGGTACAGATACGCAGTATTTT. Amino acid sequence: CASSSGLGTDTQYF.

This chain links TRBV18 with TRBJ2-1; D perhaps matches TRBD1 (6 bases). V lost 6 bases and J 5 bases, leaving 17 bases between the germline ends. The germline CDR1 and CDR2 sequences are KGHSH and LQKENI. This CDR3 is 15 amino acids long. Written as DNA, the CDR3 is TGTGCCAGCTCTATACAGGGATCTCCCCACAATGAGCAGTTCTTC. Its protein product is CASSIQGSPHNEQFF.

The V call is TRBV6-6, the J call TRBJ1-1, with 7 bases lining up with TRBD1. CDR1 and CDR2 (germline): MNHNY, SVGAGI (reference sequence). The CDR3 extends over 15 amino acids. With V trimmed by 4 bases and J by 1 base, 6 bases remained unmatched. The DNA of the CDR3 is TGTGCCAGCAGTTTGTCGACAGGGCGGAACACTGAAGCTTTCTTT. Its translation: CASSLSTGRNTEAFF.

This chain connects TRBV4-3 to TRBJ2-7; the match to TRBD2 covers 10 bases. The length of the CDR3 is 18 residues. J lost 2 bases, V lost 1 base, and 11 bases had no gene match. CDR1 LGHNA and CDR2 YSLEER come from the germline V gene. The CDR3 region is CASSQVLLAGENPYEQYF. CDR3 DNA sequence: TGCGCCAGCAGCCAAGTTTTGCTAGCGGGAGAAAACCCCTACGAGCAGTACTTC.

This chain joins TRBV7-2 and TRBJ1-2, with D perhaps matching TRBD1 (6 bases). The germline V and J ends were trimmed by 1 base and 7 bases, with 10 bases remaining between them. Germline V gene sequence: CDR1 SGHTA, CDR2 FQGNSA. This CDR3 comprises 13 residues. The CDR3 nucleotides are TGTGCCAGCAGCTTAGAAACAGGGATTGGCTACACCTTC. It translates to CASSLETGIGYTF. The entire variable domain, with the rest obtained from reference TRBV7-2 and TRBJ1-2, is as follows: GAGVSQSPSNKVTEKGKDVELRCDPISGHTALYWYRQSLGQGLEFLIYFQGNSAPDKSGLPSDRFSAERTGGSVSTLTIQRTQQEDSAVYLCASSLETGIGYTFGSGTRLTVV.

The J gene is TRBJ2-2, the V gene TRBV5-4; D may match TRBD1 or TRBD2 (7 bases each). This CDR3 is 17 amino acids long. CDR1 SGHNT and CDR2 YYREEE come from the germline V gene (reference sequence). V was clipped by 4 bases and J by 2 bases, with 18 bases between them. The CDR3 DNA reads TGTGCCAGCAGCCCCGCAGGGGGGGAAGACAACACCGGGGAGCTGTTTTTT. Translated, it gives CASSPAGGEDNTGELFF.